This T cell receptor (beta chain) was sequenced during a study of siplizumab effects on memory and regulatory T cells. The study's findings and limits: Mappable alloreactive CD4+ clones came from Treg cells about 69% of the time on average with siplizumab, against roughly 27% in controls. Tracing alloreactive clones into unstimulated subsets worked for only a minor fraction of them. Siplizumab, the agent tested, significantly reduced alloreactive sequences traceable to unstimulated CD4+ memory cells.

About this clone: Antigen: not known.

The repertoire was sequenced with immunoSEQ multiplex PCR; TCRdb's copy has only in-frame clones and lacks some. The data contain about 100,000 clones, 75% to 95% of them singletons. The V gene end was trimmed by 8 bases and the J gene end by 6 bases; junction bases not matched to a gene: 14. CDR3 size: 16 residues. Germline V lookup: CDR1 MNHEY, CDR2 SMNVEV (reference sequence). The J gene is TRBJ2-3, the V gene TRBV27; the match to TRBD2 covers 10 bases. Sequences were obtained from CD4+ T cells sorted from blood. The source of this sequence is a human donor in good health. Some clones in this sample may be carry-over from other donors' samples. The CDR3 loop is CASGPGLAWDGDTQYF. The CDR3 DNA is TGTGCCAGCGGTCCGGGACTAGCGTGGGATGGGGATACGCAGTATTTT.